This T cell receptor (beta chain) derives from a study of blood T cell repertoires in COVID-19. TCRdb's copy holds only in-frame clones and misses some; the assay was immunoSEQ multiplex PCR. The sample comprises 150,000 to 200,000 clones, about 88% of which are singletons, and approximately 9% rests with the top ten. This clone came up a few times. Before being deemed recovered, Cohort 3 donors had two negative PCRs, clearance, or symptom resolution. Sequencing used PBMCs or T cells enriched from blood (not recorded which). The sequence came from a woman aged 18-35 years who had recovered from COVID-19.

CDR3 in amino acids: CASSFREGGYTF. CDR3 in DNA: TGTGCCAGTAGTTTCAGAGAGGGAGGCTACACCTTC. The J gene is TRBJ1-2, the V gene TRBV19, with no clear D. The CDR3 spans 12 residues. The V gene's germline CDR1 is LNHDA and CDR2 SQIVND (reference sequence). V lost 5 bases and J 8 bases, leaving 12 bases between the germline ends.